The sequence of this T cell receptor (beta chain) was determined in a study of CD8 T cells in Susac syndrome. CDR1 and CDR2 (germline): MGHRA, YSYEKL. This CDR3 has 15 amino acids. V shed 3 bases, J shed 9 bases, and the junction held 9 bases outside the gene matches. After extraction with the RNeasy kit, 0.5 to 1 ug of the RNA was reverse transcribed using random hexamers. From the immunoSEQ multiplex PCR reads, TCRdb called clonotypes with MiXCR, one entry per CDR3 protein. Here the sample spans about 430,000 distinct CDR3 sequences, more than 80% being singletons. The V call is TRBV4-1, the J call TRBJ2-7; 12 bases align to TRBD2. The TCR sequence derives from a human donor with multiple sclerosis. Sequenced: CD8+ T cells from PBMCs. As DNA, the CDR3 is TGCGCCAGCAGCCAGGCGGGACTAGCGGGCTTCGGGCAGTACTTC. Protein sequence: CASSQAGLAGFGQYF.